These T cell receptor beta chains were read from a single sample in a study of blood T cell repertoires in COVID-19. Profiled with immunoSEQ multiplex PCR; TCRdb holds only in-frame clones, not every one. Of tens of thousands of clones in the sample, roughly 90% are singletons; the top ten hold 1.5%. The source material was peripheral blood. The source of these receptors is a man aged 50 to 60 with acute or convalescent COVID-19. Each CDR3 is given with its conserved first and last residue. Fields, in order: V gene, clone size, D gene, J gene, CDR3 DNA, CDR3 protein. A D gene is named only where the DNA matches it firmly. Where a row states a size, it is once, few, many or the class of an expanded clone; other rows omit it.

>TRBV27|NA|TRBD1|TRBJ1-4
TGTGCCAGCAGTCCTAGGGGGCGCCTAGCCGCTAATGAAAAACTGTTTTTT
CASSPRGRLAANEKLFF
>TRBV6-1|once|NA|TRBJ1-2
TGTGCCAGCAGTGAATCCATAGGGGTGTATGGCTACACCTTC
CASSESIGVYGYTF
>TRBV28|NA|NA|TRBJ1-2
TGTGCCAGCAGTTCGGGGGGTCTCTATGGCTACACCTTC
CASSSGGLYGYTF
>TRBV6-1|once|TRBD1|TRBJ2-7
TGTGCCAGCAGTGACCCCCTGGGACAGGGTACCTACGAGCAGTACTTC
CASSDPLGQGTYEQYF
>TRBV15|NA|NA|TRBJ1-3
TGTGCCACCAGCGCGCGCGGGACGCCTAACTCTGGAAACACCATATATTTT
CATSARGTPNSGNTIYF
>TRBV30|NA|NA|TRBJ1-2
TGTGCCTGGAGTGTACCCGGGATCTCTGGCTACACCTTC
CAWSVPGISGYTF
>TRBV2|few|NA|TRBJ1-6
TGTGCCAGCAGTGAAGCGCGGCAGAATTCACCCCTCCACTTT
CASSEARQNSPLHF
>TRBV2|NA|NA|TRBJ2-3
TGTGCCAGCAAAAATCCCAGTGGTACGCAGTATTTT
CASKNPSGTQYF
>TRBV6-2/TRBV6-3|NA|TRBD2|TRBJ2-3
TGTGCCAGCAGTTCCGGGGGGTTTGTCACAGATACGCAGTATTTT
CASSSGGFVTDTQYF
>TRBV29-1|NA|TRBD2|TRBJ2-3
TGCAGCGTTGAGGGGACTAGCGGTCGGAGACCTAGCACAGATACGCAGTATTTT
CSVEGTSGRRPSTDTQYF
>TRBV6-5|NA|TRBD1|TRBJ2-7
TGTGCCAGCAGTTCCTCCGGGACAGGGGCCCTCTACGAGCAGTACTTC
CASSSSGTGALYEQYF
>TRBV5-1|NA|TRBD2|TRBJ2-3
TGCGCCAGCAGCTTCAGGACTAGCTCAGATACGCAGTATTTT
CASSFRTSSDTQYF
>TRBV7-2|NA|NA|TRBJ1-3
TGTGCCAGCAGCTTGCAGGGCGCCTCTGGAAACACCATATATTTT
CASSLQGASGNTIYF
>TRBV28|NA|NA|TRBJ1-1
TGTGCCAGCAACACCCCTCTTGGGAACACTGAAGCTTTCTTT
CASNTPLGNTEAFF
>TRBV28|once|TRBD2|TRBJ2-2
TGTGCCAGCAGTTTTACTGGCGGGAGATCCGGGGAGCTGTTTTTT
CASSFTGGRSGELFF
>TRBV6-2/TRBV6-3|NA|TRBD2|TRBJ2-1
TGTGCCAGCAGCTCGGGACTAGCGGTCAATGAGCAGTTCTTC
CASSSGLAVNEQFF
>TRBV6-5|NA|NA|TRBJ2-1
TGTGCCAGCAGCCTACAGGGTCCGACCTACAATGAGCAGTTCTTC
CASSLQGPTYNEQFF
>TRBV7-2|NA|TRBD2|TRBJ2-1
TGTGCCAGCAGCTCACCGGGACTAGCGGGGGGTGCCTACAATGAGCAGTTCTTC
CASSSPGLAGGAYNEQFF
>TRBV7-2|NA|NA|TRBJ2-5
TGTGCCAGCAGCTTAGAGGGGCTATTGGGGACCCAGTACTTC
CASSLEGLLGTQYF
>TRBV24-1|NA|TRBD2|TRBJ2-1
TGTGCCACCAGTGACCCCTTAGCGAGCGGGGGGCAAGGTGAGCAGTTCTTC
CATSDPLASGGQGEQFF
>TRBV10-1|once|NA|TRBJ2-7
TGCGCCAGCAGCCCCTCTACCTCCTACGAGCAGTACTTC
CASSPSTSYEQYF
>TRBV5-6|few|TRBD1|TRBJ1-5
TGTGCCAGCAGCTCCGGACAGGGGCATCAGCCCCAGCATTTT
CASSSGQGHQPQHF
>TRBV7-3|NA|NA|TRBJ1-1
TGTGCCAGCAGACGTACAGTGAACACTGAAGCTTTCTTT
CASRRTVNTEAFF
>TRBV28|once|NA|TRBJ2-1
TGTGCCAGCAGCTCTACGAGGAATGAGCAGTTCTTC
CASSSTRNEQFF
>TRBV11-2|NA|TRBD1|TRBJ2-7
TGTGCCAGCAGCCCAGCTGCAGGGGGCTTCGAGCAGTACTTC
CASSPAAGGFEQYF
>TRBV24-1|NA|NA|TRBJ2-3
TGTGCCACCGGACACCCCTCAGGGTTGGATACGCAGTATTTT
CATGHPSGLDTQYF
>TRBV27|NA|TRBD1|TRBJ2-7
TGTGCCAGCGCACGGACAGGGAGTGCCCTTTTCGGGCAGTACTTC
CASARTGSALFGQYF
>TRBV6-5|NA|NA|TRBJ1-1
TGTGCCAGCACCATCAGGGGTCCGAACACTGAAGCTTTCTTT
CASTIRGPNTEAFF
>TRBV6-2/TRBV6-3|NA|TRBD1|TRBJ2-5
TGTGCCAGCAGTTACCGCGGGACAGGGCAAGAGACCCAGTACTTC
CASSYRGTGQETQYF
>TRBV6-4|NA|NA|TRBJ2-1
TGTGCCAGCAGTGACTCGAGGGGGGAGCAGTTCTTC
CASSDSRGEQFF
>TRBV2|NA|NA|TRBJ1-6
TGTGCCAGCAGTGTTGGGGGCCCCTATAATTCACCCCTCCACTTT
CASSVGGPYNSPLHF
>TRBV6-1|NA|NA|TRBJ2-1
TGTGCCAGCACCACGACGGGAACCTACAATGAGCAGTTCTTC
CASTTTGTYNEQFF
>TRBV28|NA|NA|TRBJ2-5
TGTGCCAGCATAGACAGAGTCAGCGAGACCCAGTACTTC
CASIDRVSETQYF
>TRBV10-3|NA|TRBD2|TRBJ2-2
TGTGCCATCAGGGAGGTGGAGGGACTAGCTCAGAACACCGGGGAGCTGTTTTTT
CAIREVEGLAQNTGELFF
>TRBV2|NA|NA|TRBJ1-1
TGTGCCAGCAGTCCCCCGGCCGACTTGAAAGCTTTCTTT
CASSPPADLKAFF
>TRBV27|NA|NA|TRBJ1-5
TGTGCCAGCAGTTTAGTGGGGGGGACCAATCAGCCCCAGCATTTT
CASSLVGGTNQPQHF
>TRBV24-1|NA|TRBD1|TRBJ2-1
TGTGCCACCAGTGCCCGTCAAGGGGGCGGCGGGCAGTTCTTC
CATSARQGGGGQFF
>TRBV6-5|NA|TRBD1|TRBJ2-1
TGTGCCAGCAGTCCCTCGACAGGGTACAATGAGCAGTTCTTC
CASSPSTGYNEQFF
>TRBV19|NA|TRBD1|TRBJ1-1
TGTGCCAGTAGTTTCGGGACAGGACCCCGCGGGGAAGCTTTCTTT
CASSFGTGPRGEAFF
>TRBV7-2|NA|NA|TRBJ1-3
TGTGCCAGCAGCCCCGAAGTACGGGAAAGAGGAAACACCATATATTTT
CASSPEVRERGNTIYF
>TRBV7-9|NA|TRBD1|TRBJ1-2
TGTGCCAGCAGCTATAAGGGGGCAGGGACTAACTATGGCTACACCTTC
CASSYKGAGTNYGYTF
>TRBV5-1|NA|NA|TRBJ1-4
TGCGCCAGCTGTCCGTCGGCAACTAATGAAAAACTGTTTTTT
CASCPSATNEKLFF
>TRBV5-1|NA|TRBD2|TRBJ2-7
TGCGCCAGCAGCCCGGGAGGGGAGGGCTACGAGCAGTACTTC
CASSPGGEGYEQYF
>TRBV7-2|NA|NA|TRBJ2-2
TGTGCCAGCAGCCTGCAGCAGGTTTCGAACACCGGGGAGCTGTTTTTT
CASSLQQVSNTGELFF
>TRBV7-9|NA|TRBD1|TRBJ2-1
TGTGCCAGCAGCCCTAGGGGGCGCGGTGGCACCGATGAGCAGTTCTTC
CASSPRGRGGTDEQFF
>TRBV11-2|few|NA|TRBJ2-2
TGTGCCAGCAGCTTAGATCCGGGCGGGGTCGGGGAGCTGTTTTTT
CASSLDPGGVGELFF
>TRBV7-2|NA|NA|TRBJ2-2
TGTGCCAGCAGCTTATTAGGAACTAGGAACACCGGGGAGCTGTTTTTT
CASSLLGTRNTGELFF
>TRBV4-3|NA|NA|TRBJ2-1
TGCGCCAGCAGCCAAGACCCGAGCGGGCCGATGGACAATGAGCAGTTCTTC
CASSQDPSGPMDNEQFF
>TRBV5-8|NA|TRBD2|TRBJ2-4
TGTGCCAGCAGCTTGCGGACGGGGGGGGAAAACATTCAGTACTTC
CASSLRTGGENIQYF
>TRBV10-1|NA|TRBD2|TRBJ2-5
TGCGCCAGCACCTGGGGACTAGCGGGAGCAGGGGAGACCCAGTACTTC
CASTWGLAGAGETQYF